These T cell receptor beta chains were read from a single sample in a study of CD8 T cells in Susac syndrome. TCRdb re-derived calls from the immunoSEQ multiplex PCR reads in MiXCR, one entry per CDR3 protein. The repertoire holds around 230,000 distinct CDR3 sequences, around 96% seen once, with less than 0.11% in the top ten. Sequencing used CD4+ T cells from PBMCs. The receptors were sampled from a human donor with Susac syndrome. Each CDR3 is given with its conserved first and last residue. The order of the fields is clone size, J gene, V gene, D gene, CDR3 DNA, CDR3 protein. A D gene is named only where the DNA matches it firmly. The size of a clone is reported for some rows only, either as once, few or many, or as a class for expanded clones.

.,TRBJ1-2,TRBV20-1,.,TGCAGTGCCCCGACAGTCAACTATGGCTACACCTTC,CSAPTVNYGYTF
.,TRBJ1-5,TRBV20-1,.,TGCAGTGCTAATCAGCGTGAGAACCAGCCCCAGCATTTT,CSANQRENQPQHF
.,TRBJ1-2,TRBV20-1,.,TGCAGTGTGGGGTCAGTCCGGGGGAACTATGGCTACACCTTC,CSVGSVRGNYGYTF
.,TRBJ2-7,TRBV5-1,TRBD1,TGCGCCAGCCGCTCGGCCACGCCGACAGGGAACGAGCAGTACTTC,CASRSATPTGNEQYF
.,TRBJ2-7,TRBV29-1,.,TGCAGCGCTCAAGAGGGGGATTACGAGCAGTACTTC,CSAQEGDYEQYF
.,TRBJ1-4,TRBV7-9,.,TGTGCCAGCAGCCATGAGGAAAAACTGTTTTTT,CASSHEEKLFF
.,TRBJ2-3,TRBV20-1,TRBD2,TGCAGTGCAAGTAGGGGACTAGCCCTCACAGATACGCAGTATTTT,CSASRGLALTDTQYF
.,TRBJ2-7,TRBV3-1,.,TGTGCCAGCAGCCAACGTAGCGAGCACTACGAGCAGTACTTC,CASSQRSEHYEQYF
.,TRBJ1-1,TRBV4-2,.,TGTGCCAGCAGCCACAACGAGAAGTCGGTCTTT,CASSHNEKSVF
.,TRBJ2-7,TRBV11-2,TRBD2,TGTGCCAGCAGCACCGGGACTAGCGGGAGGAGGTTC,CASSTGTSGRRF
.,TRBJ2-1,TRBV28,.,TGTGCCTCCGAGAACCCTGGCCAGGCCTACAATGAGCAGTTCTTC,CASENPGQAYNEQFF
.,TRBJ1-4,TRBV20-1,.,TGCAGTGCTCCCACGTCGGATGAAAAACTGTTTTTT,CSAPTSDEKLFF
.,TRBJ2-1,TRBV20-1,.,TGCAGTGCTATAGGCAATGAGCAGTTCTTC,CSAIGNEQFF
.,TRBJ2-1,TRBV24-1,TRBD2,TGTGCCACCAGTGATCCCGGGACTAGCGGGAACAATGAGCAGTTCTTC,CATSDPGTSGNNEQFF
once,TRBJ2-7,TRBV12-3/TRBV12-4,.,TGTGCCAGCAGTTTAGGCATGATTGGGGAGCAGTACTTC,CASSLGMIGEQYF
.,TRBJ2-7,TRBV20-1,.,TGCAGTGCCCTCCCTTCCAGGAGCTCCTACGAGCAGTACTTC,CSALPSRSSYEQYF
.,TRBJ1-2,TRBV20-1,.,TGCAGTGCTATACGGGAGGCTAACTATGGCTACACCTTC,CSAIREANYGYTF
.,TRBJ2-1,TRBV27,.,TGTGCCAGCAGTTTAAGGTACAAGGTGGTCCAGTTCTTC,CASSLRYKVVQFF
.,TRBJ2-5,TRBV24-1,.,TGTGCCACCAGTGATTTAAAGGGAGAGACCCAGTACTTC,CATSDLKGETQYF
.,TRBJ1-3,TRBV9,.,TGTGCCAGCAGCGCCGGATCCTCGTCGGACACCATATATTTT,CASSAGSSSDTIYF
.,TRBJ1-2,TRBV19,.,TGTGCCAGTAGTATTCGCCCCGCGCTTGATGGCTACACCTTC,CASSIRPALDGYTF
.,TRBJ1-2,TRBV4-1,.,TGCGCCAGCAGCCAAAAGGGCAGGAAAGTTGTTGGCTACACCTTC,CASSQKGRKVVGYTF
few,TRBJ1-2,TRBV19,TRBD1,TGTGCCAGTAGTCTCCCCGGACAGGGGTATGGCTACACCTTC,CASSLPGQGYGYTF
.,TRBJ1-2,TRBV19,.,TGTGCCAGTAGTCAGGCGATCTTGGAAGGCTACACCTTC,CASSQAILEGYTF
.,TRBJ2-3,TRBV20-1,TRBD2,TGCAGTGCCCGGACTAGCGAGACAGATACGCAGTATTTT,CSARTSETDTQYF
.,TRBJ2-1,TRBV24-1,.,TGTGCCACCAGTGATCCCACTAGACCGGCCTACAATGAGCAGTTCTTC,CATSDPTRPAYNEQFF
.,TRBJ2-2,TRBV27,.,TGTGCCAGCCGCACCAGTCCGGGTACCGGGGAGCTGTTTTTT,CASRTSPGTGELFF
.,TRBJ2-4,TRBV15,.,TGTGCCACCAGCAGAGTTACCAACAATCTGGGAAACATTCAGTACTTC,CATSRVTNNLGNIQYF
.,TRBJ2-7,TRBV19,.,TGTGCCGGGCAGGGGCCGAGCTACGAGCAGTACTTC,CAGQGPSYEQYF